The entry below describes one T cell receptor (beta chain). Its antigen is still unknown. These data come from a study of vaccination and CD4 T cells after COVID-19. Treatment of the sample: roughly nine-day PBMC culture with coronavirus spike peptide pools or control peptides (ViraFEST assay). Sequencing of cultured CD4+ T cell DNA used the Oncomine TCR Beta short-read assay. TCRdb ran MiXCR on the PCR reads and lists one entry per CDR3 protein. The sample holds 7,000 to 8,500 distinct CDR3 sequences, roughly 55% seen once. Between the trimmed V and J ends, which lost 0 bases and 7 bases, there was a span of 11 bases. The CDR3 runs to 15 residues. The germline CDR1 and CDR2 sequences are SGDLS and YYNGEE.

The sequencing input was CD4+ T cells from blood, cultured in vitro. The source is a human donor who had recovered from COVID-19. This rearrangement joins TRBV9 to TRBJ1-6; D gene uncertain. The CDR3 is CASSVGQPLNSPLHF. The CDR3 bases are TGTGCCAGCAGCGTAGGGCAGCCGCTCAATTCACCCCTCCACTTT.